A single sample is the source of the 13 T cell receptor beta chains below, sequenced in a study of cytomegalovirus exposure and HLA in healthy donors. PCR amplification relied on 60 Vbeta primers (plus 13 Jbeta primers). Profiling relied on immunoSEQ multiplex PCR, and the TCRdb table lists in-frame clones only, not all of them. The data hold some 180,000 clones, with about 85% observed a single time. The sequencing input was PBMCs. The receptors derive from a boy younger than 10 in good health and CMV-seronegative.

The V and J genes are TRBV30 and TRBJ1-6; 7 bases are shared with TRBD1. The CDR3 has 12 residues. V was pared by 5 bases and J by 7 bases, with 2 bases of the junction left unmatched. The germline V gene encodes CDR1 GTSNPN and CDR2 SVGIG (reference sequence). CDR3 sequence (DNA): TGTGCCTGGGACAGGGTCAATTCACCCCTCCACTTT. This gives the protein CAWDRVNSPLHF.

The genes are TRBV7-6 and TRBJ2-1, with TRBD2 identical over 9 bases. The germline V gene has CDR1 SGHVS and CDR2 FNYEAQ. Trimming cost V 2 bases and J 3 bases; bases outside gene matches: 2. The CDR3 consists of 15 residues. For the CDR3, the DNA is TGTGCCAGCAGCTTAAATAGCGGGAGCTACAATGAGCAGTTCTTC. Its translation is CASSLNSGSYNEQFF.

CDR3 residues: CAISEHRSGRKSNEQFF. As DNA, the CDR3 is TGTGCCATCAGTGAGCACAGGAGCGGGAGGAAAAGCAATGAGCAGTTCTTC. The rearrangement links TRBV10-3 to TRBJ2-1; TRBD2 agrees at 9 bases. Germline assignment: CDR1 ENHRY and CDR2 SYGVKD. V was clipped by 2 bases and J by 6 bases; unmatched bases: 11. The CDR3 extends over 17 amino acids.

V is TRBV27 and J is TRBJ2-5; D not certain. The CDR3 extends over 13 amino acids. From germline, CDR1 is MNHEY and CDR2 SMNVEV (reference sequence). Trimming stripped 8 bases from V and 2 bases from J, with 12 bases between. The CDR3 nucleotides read TGTGCCAGCGCGCGACTGTTACAAGAGACCCAGTACTTC. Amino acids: CASARLLQETQYF.

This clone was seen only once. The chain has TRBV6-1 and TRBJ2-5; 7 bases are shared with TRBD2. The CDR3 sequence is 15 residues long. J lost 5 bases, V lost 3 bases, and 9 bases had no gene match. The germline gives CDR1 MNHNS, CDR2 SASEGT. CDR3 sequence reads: CASSDHAGEQETQYF. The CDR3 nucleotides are TGTGCCAGCAGTGATCACGCGGGAGAGCAGGAGACCCAGTACTTC.

In DNA, the CDR3 is TGTGCCAGCAGGACAGGGGGCAGACCCACAAATGGCTACACCTTC. Its translation is CASRTGGRPTNGYTF. V gene TRBV27 combines with J gene TRBJ1-2; 10 nucleotides line up with TRBD1. Germline V gene data show CDR1 as MNHEY and CDR2 as SMNVEV (reference sequence). V shed 6 bases, J shed 6 bases, and the junction held 10 bases outside the gene matches. CDR3 length: 15 amino acids.

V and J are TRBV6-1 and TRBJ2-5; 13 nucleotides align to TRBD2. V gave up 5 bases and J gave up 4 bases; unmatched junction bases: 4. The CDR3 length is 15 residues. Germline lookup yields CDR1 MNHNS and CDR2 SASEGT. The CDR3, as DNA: TGTGCCAGCAGTCCCGGACTAGCGGGAGTAGAGACCCAGTACTTC. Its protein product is CASSPGLAGVETQYF.

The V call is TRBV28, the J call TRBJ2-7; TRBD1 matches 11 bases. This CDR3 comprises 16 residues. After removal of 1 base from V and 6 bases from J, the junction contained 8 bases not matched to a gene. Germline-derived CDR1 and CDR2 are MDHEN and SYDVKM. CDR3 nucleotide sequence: TGTGCCAGCAGTTTATCGGGGTGGACAGGGGGCCCCGAGCAGTACTTC. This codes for CASSLSGWTGGPEQYF.

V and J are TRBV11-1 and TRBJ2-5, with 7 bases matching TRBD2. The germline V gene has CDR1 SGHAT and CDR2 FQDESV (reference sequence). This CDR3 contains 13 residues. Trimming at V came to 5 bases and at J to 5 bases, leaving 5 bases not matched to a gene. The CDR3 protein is CASSTSDSETQYF. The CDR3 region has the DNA TGTGCCAGCAGCACTAGCGATTCGGAGACCCAGTACTTC.

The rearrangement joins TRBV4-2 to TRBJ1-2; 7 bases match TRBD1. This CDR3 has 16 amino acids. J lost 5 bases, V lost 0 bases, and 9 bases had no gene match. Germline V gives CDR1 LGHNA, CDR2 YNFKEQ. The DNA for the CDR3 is TGTGCCAGCAGCCAAGATCGGGTGCTGACAGGGTATGGCTACACCTTC. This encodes CASSQDRVLTGYGYTF.

The chain's CDR3 is CASSRDRGRVSDGYTF. Written as DNA, the CDR3 is TGTGCCAGCAGCCGGGACAGGGGGCGCGTGTCGGATGGCTACACCTTC. The genes are TRBV6-6 and TRBJ1-2; 12 positions match TRBD1. Trimming took 6 bases from V and 6 from J; bases not matched to a gene: 11. The germline gives CDR1 MNHNY, CDR2 SVGAGI (reference sequence). The CDR3 contains 16 residues.

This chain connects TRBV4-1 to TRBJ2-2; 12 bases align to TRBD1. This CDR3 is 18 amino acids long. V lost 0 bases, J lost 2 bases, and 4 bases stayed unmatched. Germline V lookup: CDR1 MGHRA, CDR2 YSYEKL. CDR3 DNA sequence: TGCGCCAGCAGCCAAGATGGGACAGGGGGCCTCAACACCGGGGAGCTGTTTTTT. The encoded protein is CASSQDGTGGLNTGELFF.

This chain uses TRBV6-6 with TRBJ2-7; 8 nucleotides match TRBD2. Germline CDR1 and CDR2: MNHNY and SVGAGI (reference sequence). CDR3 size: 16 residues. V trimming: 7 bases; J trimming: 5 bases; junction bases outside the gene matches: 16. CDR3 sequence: CASTETGRGATDEQYF. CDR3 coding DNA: TGTGCCAGCACCGAAACCGGGAGGGGCGCAACGGACGAGCAGTACTTC.